The clone carrying this T cell receptor beta chain was counted at least ten times. In TCRdb, the 5' RACE reads were re-called with MiXCR into one record per CDR3 protein. The sample records tens of thousands of distinct CDR3 sequences, 8% to 10% being singletons. These data originate in a study of spatial heterogeneity in lung cancer. The time point is: blood at routine non-recurrence follow-up after resection. This receptor was obtained from a female donor with early-stage non-small cell lung cancer. The sample consisted of PBMCs, taken at follow-up.

CDR3 nucleotides: TGCGCCAGCAGCTTGGAGGGGACAGGGGGCGAGGGTTCACCCCTCCACTTT. It translates to CASSLEGTGGEGSPLHF. The chain is built from TRBV5-1 and TRBJ1-6; 12 bases line up with TRBD1. Germline loops: CDR1 SGHRS, CDR2 YFSETQ. J lost 9 bases, V lost 0 bases, and 7 bases had no gene match. The CDR3 length is 17 residues.